These T cell receptor beta chains were read from a single sample in a study of blood T cell repertoires in COVID-19. Method: immunoSEQ multiplex PCR; TCRdb's copy keeps in-frame clones and lacks some. The sample yields approximately 150,000 clones, approximately 80% seen once. Sequencing used PBMCs or T cells enriched from blood (not recorded which). The receptors come from a man aged 50 to 60 in a cohort exposed to, infected with or recovered from COVID-19 (not recorded which). Each CDR3 is given with its conserved first and last residue. Fields, in order: CDR3 length, V gene, D gene, clone size, J gene, CDR3 DNA, CDR3 protein. D genes are given only for firm matches. The size field is filled for only some rows; it gives once, few, many or a size class.

15	TRBV7-6	.	.	TRBJ2-7	TGTGCCAGCAGCTTAATAGGGACATCCTCCTACGAGCAGTACTTC	CASSLIGTSSYEQYF
14	TRBV6-5	TRBD1	once	TRBJ1-1	TGTGCCAGCAGTCCACGACAGGGGAACACTGAAGCTTTCTTT	CASSPRQGNTEAFF
15	TRBV5-1	TRBD1	.	TRBJ2-5	TGCGCCAGCAGACCCGGGACAGGGGGCTGGGAGACCCAGTACTTC	CASRPGTGGWETQYF
17	TRBV9	.	.	TRBJ2-1	TGTGCCAGCAGCGTAGGACTCACAGGGAGCTCCTACAATGAGCAGTTCTTC	CASSVGLTGSSYNEQFF
12	TRBV2	.	.	TRBJ1-2	TGTGCCAGCAGTGAACAGGTCTATGGCTACACCTTC	CASSEQVYGYTF
19	TRBV30	TRBD2	.	TRBJ2-2	TGTGCCTGGAGTGCCGGGACTAGCGGGAGGGTATTCGACACCGGGGAGCTGTTTTTT	CAWSAGTSGRVFDTGELFF
14	TRBV7-2	.	.	TRBJ1-1	TGTGCCAGCAGGAAGGGAGGGGAGAACACTGAAGCTTTCTTT	CASRKGGENTEAFF
12	TRBV4-2	.	.	TRBJ1-1	TGTGCCAGCAGCCGAGGCGGCACTGAAGCTTTCTTT	CASSRGGTEAFF
15	TRBV28	TRBD1	once	TRBJ1-5	TGTGCCAGCAGTGGGGGACAGGGGGGAGTTCAGCCCCAGCATTTT	CASSGGQGGVQPQHF
13	TRBV6-5	TRBD1	.	TRBJ2-5	TGTGCCGGCCGACAGGGGGTCCAAGAGACCCAGTACTTC	CAGRQGVQETQYF
14	TRBV10-3	.	.	TRBJ2-1	TGTGCCATCAGGCACGACAGCATTTCCAATGAGCAGTTCTTC	CAIRHDSISNEQFF
14	TRBV2	TRBD2	.	TRBJ2-7	TGTGCCAGCAGTGAAGCGGGCGGGAGGACCGAGCAGTACTTC	CASSEAGGRTEQYF
14	TRBV27	TRBD1	.	TRBJ2-1	TGTGCCAGCAGTTATAACCAGGGGGCAGGAGAGCAGTTCTTC	CASSYNQGAGEQFF
15	TRBV27	TRBD2	once	TRBJ2-1	TGTGCCAGCAGTTTCCAGCGGGAGGGAAGAAATGAGCAGTTCTTC	CASSFQREGRNEQFF
14	TRBV24-1	TRBD2	.	TRBJ2-1	TGTGCCACCAGTAGCGGGGGGATGAACAATGAGCAGTTCTTC	CATSSGGMNNEQFF
13	TRBV27	.	.	TRBJ1-5	TGTGCCAGCAGTCCGACGGGAAATCAGCCCCAGCATTTT	CASSPTGNQPQHF
14	TRBV5-8	TRBD2	.	TRBJ2-5	TGTGCCAGCAGCCTTAGCGGGGCCAAAGAGACCCAGTACTTC	CASSLSGAKETQYF
11	TRBV7-2	.	.	TRBJ1-2	TGTGCCAGCATTTCCTCCGGTGGCTACACCTTC	CASISSGGYTF
13	TRBV9	.	.	TRBJ2-3	TGTGCCAGCAGCGTAGAGAGGGCAGATACGCAGTATTTT	CASSVERADTQYF
18	TRBV28	TRBD1	.	TRBJ1-6	TGTGCCAGCAGTTTATGGGAGACAGGGAGCTCCTATAATTCACCCCTCCACTTT	CASSLWETGSSYNSPLHF
15	TRBV19	TRBD1	.	TRBJ1-3	TGTGCCAGCGGGACAGGGAAGAAATCTGGAAACACCATATATTTT	CASGTGKKSGNTIYF
16	TRBV4-3	TRBD2	.	TRBJ2-6	TGCGCCAGCAGCCAAGATGGGGGGGCTGGGGCCAACGTCCTGACTTTC	CASSQDGGAGANVLTF
15	TRBV18	.	.	TRBJ2-4	TGTGCCAGCTCACGAGATATACTAGCCAAAAACATTCAGTACTTC	CASSRDILAKNIQYF
13	TRBV6-1	.	.	TRBJ1-2	TGTGCCAGCAGTGAAGCGTCGGGGAGGAGCTACACCTTC	CASSEASGRSYTF
15	TRBV19	.	.	TRBJ2-3	TGTGCCAGTAGTATAGGAAAACTCGGCACAGATACGCAGTATTTT	CASSIGKLGTDTQYF